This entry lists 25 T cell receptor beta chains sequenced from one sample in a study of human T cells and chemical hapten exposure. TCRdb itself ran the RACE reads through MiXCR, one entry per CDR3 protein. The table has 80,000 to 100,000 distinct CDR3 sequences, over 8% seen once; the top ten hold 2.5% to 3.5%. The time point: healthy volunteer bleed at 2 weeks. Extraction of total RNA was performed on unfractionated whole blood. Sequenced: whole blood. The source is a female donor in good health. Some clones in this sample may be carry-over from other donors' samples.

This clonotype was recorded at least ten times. CDR3 coding DNA: TGCAGTGCTAGGACTAGCCGGATCTACGAGCAGTACTTC. This encodes CSARTSRIYEQYF. The V gene is TRBV20-1, the J gene TRBJ2-7; 7 positions match TRBD2. V shed 3 bases and J 3 bases; nucleotides not matched to a gene: 5. Germline assignment: CDR1 DFQATT and CDR2 SNEGSKA (reference sequence). The CDR3 has 13 amino acids.

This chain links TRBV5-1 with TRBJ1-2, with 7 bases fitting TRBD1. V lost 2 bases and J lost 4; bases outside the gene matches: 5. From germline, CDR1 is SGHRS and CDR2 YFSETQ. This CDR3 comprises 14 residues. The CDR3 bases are TGCGCCAGCAGCTTAGCAGGGGGTGGCTATGGCTACACCTTC. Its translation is CASSLAGGGYGYTF. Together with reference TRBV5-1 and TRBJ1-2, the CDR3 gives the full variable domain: KAGVTQTPRYLIKTRGQQVTLSCSPISGHRSVSWYQQTPGQGLQFLFEYFSETQRNKGNFPGRFSGRQFSNSRSEMNVSTLELGDSALYLCASSLAGGGYGYTFGSGTRLTVV.

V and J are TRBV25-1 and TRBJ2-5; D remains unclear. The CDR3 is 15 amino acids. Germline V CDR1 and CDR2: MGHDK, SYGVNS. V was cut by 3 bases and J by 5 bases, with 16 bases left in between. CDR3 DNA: TGTGCCAGCAGTGAGCCGGGCCCCTCGGATGAGACCCAGTACTTC. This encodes CASSEPGPSDETQYF.

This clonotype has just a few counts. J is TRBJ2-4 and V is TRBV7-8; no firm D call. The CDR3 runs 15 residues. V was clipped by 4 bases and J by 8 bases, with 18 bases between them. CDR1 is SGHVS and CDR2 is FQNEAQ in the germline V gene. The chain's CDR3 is CASSYSQRSFDIQYF. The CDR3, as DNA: TGTGCCAGCAGCTACAGCCAGCGTTCCTTTGACATTCAGTACTTC.

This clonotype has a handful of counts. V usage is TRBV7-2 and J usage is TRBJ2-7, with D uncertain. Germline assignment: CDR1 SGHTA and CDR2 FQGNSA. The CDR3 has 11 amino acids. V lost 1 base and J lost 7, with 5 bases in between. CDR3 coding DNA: TGTGCCAGCAGCTTAGTAGGGGAGCAGTACTTC. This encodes CASSLVGEQYF. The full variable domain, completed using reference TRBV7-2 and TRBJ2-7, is GAGVSQSPSNKVTEKGKDVELRCDPISGHTALYWYRQSLGQGLEFLIYFQGNSAPDKSGLPSDRFSAERTGGSVSTLTIQRTQQEDSAVYLCASSLVGEQYFGPGTRLTVT.

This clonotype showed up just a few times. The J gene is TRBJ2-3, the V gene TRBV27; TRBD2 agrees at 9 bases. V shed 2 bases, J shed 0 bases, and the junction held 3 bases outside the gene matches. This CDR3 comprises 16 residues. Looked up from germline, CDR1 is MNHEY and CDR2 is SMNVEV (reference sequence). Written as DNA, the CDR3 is TGTGCCAGCAGTTTAAATAGCGGGGGTAGCACAGATACGCAGTATTTT. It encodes CASSLNSGGSTDTQYF.

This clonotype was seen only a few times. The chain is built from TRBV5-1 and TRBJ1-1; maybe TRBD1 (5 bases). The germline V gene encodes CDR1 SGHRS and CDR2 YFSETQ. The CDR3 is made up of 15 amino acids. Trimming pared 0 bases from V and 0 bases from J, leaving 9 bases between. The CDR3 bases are TGCGCCAGCAGCTTGGAGGGGACCTTGAACACTGAAGCTTTCTTT. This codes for CASSLEGTLNTEAFF.

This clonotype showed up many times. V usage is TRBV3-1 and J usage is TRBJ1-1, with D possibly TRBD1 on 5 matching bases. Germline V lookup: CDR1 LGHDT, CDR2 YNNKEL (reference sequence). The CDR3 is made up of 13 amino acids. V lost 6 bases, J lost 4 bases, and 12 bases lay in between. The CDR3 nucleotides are TGTGCCAGCAGGGCAACAGGATCCACTGAAGCTTTCTTT. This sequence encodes CASRATGSTEAFF. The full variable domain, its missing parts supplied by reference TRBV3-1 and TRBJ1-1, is DTAVSQTPKYLVTQMGNDKSIKCEQNLGHDTMYWYKQDSKKFLKIMFSYNNKELIINETVPNRFSPKSPDKAHLNLHINSLELGDSAVYFCASRATGSTEAFFGQGTRLTVV.

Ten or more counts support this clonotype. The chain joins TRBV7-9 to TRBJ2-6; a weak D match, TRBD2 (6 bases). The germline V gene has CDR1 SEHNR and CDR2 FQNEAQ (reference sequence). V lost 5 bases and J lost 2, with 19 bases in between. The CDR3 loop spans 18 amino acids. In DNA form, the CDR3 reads TGTGCCAGCAGCCCCACACCGGGACTGGGCCCTGGGGCCAACGTCCTGACTTTC. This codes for CASSPTPGLGPGANVLTF.

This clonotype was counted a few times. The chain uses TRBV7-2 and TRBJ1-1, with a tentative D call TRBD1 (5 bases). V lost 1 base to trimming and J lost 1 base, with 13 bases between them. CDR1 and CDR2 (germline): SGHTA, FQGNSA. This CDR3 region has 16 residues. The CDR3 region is CASSLGGIGANTEAFF. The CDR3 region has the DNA TGTGCCAGCAGCTTAGGAGGGATTGGGGCGAACACTGAAGCTTTCTTT.

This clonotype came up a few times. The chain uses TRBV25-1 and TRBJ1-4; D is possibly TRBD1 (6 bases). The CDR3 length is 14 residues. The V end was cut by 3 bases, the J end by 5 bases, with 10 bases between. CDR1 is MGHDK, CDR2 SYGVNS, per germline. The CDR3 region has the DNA TGTGCCAGCAGTGAGGGACACTCGAATGAAAAACTGTTTTTT. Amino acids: CASSEGHSNEKLFF.

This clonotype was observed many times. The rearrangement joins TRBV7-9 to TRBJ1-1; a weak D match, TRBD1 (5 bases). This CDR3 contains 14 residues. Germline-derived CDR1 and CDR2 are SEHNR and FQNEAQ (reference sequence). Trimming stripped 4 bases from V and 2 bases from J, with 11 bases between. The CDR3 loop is CASSSTGTNTEAFF. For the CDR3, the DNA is TGTGCCAGCAGCTCCACCGGGACCAACACTGAAGCTTTCTTT. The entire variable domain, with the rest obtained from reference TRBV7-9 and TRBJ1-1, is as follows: DTGVSQNPRHKITKRGQNVTFRCDPISEHNRLYWYRQTLGQGPEFLTYFQNEAQLEKSRLLSDRFSAERPKGSFSTLEIQRTEQGDSAMYLCASSSTGTNTEAFFGQGTRLTVV.

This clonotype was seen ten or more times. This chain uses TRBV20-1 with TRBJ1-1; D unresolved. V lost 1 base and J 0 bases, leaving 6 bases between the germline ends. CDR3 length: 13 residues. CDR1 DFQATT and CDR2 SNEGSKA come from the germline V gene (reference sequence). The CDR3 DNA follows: TGCAGTGCTAGAGGTCGGCTGAACACTGAAGCTTTCTTT. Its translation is CSARGRLNTEAFF.

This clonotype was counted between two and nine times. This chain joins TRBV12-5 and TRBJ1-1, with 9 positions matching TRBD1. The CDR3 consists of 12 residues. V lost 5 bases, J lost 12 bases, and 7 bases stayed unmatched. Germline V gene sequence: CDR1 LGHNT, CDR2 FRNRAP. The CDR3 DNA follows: TGTGCTAGTGGTCTGGGACAGGGTAAATCTTTCTTT. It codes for CASGLGQGKSFF.

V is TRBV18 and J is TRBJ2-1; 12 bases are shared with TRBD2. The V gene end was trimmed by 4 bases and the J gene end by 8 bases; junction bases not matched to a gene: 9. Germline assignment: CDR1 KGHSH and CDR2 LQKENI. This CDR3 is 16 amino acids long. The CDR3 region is CASSRGLAGGHYEQFF. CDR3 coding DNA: TGTGCCAGCTCACGAGGTCTAGCGGGAGGGCACTATGAGCAGTTCTTC.

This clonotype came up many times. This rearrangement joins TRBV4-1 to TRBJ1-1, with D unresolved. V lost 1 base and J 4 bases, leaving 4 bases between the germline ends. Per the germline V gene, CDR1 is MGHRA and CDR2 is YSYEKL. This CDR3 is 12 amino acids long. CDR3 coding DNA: TGCGCCAGCAGCCAAGGGTTCACTGAAGCTTTCTTT. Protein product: CASSQGFTEAFF.

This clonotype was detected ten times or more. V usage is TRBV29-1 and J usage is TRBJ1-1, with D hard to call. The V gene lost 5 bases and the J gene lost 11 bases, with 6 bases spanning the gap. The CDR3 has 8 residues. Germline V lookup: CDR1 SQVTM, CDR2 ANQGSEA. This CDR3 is CSVFRAFF. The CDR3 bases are TGCAGCGTTTTTCGGGCTTTCTTT.

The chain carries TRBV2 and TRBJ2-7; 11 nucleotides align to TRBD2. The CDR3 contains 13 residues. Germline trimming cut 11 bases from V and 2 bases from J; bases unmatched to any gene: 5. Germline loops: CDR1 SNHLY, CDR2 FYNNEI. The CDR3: CASGTSGTYEQYF. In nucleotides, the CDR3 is TGTGCCTCAGGGACTAGCGGAACCTACGAGCAGTACTTC.

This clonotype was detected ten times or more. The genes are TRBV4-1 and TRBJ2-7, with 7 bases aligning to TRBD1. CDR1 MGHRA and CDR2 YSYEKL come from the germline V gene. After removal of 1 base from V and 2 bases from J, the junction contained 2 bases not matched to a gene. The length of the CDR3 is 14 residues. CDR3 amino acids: CASSQGQGAYEQYF. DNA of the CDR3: TGCGCCAGCAGCCAAGGACAGGGAGCCTACGAGCAGTACTTC.

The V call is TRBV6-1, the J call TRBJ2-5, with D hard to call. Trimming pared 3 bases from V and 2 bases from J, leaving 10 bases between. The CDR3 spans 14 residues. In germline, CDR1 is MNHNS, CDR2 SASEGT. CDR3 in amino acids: CASSEEPVQETQYF. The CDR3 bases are TGTGCCAGCAGTGAGGAGCCCGTACAAGAGACCCAGTACTTC.

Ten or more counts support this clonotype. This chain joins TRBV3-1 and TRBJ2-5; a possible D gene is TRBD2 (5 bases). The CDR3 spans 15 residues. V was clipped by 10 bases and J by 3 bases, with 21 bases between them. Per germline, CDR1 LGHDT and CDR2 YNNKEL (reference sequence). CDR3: CATLSLASTEETQYF. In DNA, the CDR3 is TGTGCCACCCTATCTCTCGCTAGCACCGAAGAGACCCAGTACTTC.

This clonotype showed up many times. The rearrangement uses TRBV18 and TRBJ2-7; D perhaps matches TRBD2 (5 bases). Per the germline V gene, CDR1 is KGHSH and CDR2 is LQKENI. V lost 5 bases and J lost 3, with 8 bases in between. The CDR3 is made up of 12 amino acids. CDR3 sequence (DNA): TGTGCCAGCTCAGCTACTAGCTACGAGCAGTACTTC. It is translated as CASSATSYEQYF.

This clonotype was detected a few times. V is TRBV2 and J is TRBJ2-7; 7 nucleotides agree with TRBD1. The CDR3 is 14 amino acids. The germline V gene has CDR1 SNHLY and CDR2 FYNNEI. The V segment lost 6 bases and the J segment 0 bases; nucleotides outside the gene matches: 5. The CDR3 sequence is CASRVDRNSYEQYF. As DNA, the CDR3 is TGTGCCAGCAGGGTGGACAGGAACTCCTACGAGCAGTACTTC.

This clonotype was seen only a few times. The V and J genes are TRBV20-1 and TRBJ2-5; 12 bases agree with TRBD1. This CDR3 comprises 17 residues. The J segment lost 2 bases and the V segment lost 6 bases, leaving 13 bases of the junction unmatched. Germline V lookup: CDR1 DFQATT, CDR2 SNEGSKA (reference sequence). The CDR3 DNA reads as TGCAGTGCCAACACCGGGACAGGGGGCGCAAGGCAAGAGACCCAGTACTTC. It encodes CSANTGTGGARQETQYF.

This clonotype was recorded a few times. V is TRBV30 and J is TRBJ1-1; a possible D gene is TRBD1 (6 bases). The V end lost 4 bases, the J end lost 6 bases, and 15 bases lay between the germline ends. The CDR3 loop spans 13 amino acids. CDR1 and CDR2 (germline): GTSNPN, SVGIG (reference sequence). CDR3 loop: CAWTTGAWSEAFF. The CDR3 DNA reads TGTGCCTGGACGACAGGAGCATGGTCTGAAGCTTTCTTT.